The sequence of this T cell receptor beta chain was determined in a study of blood T cell repertoires in COVID-19. Clones were read by immunoSEQ multiplex PCR, and TCRdb kept only the in-frame ones, dropping some. The table shows more than 65,000 clones, with approximately 86% occurring only once. Germline V lookup: CDR1 SGHRS, CDR2 YFSETQ. Trimming took 4 bases from V and 0 from J, leaving 14 bases between them. The CDR3 is 15 amino acids. The V and J genes are TRBV5-1 and TRBJ2-7; D is possibly TRBD2 (5 bases). This clonotype was sampled from a woman in her 50s with acute or convalescent COVID-19. Sequencing was done on a sample of peripheral blood. CDR3 sequence (DNA): TGCGCCAGCAGCCCCGGGGTCCAGAGCTCCTACGAGCAGTACTTC. Its protein product is CASSPGVQSSYEQYF. The variable domain in full, completed from reference TRBV5-1 and TRBJ2-7, reads KAGVTQTPRYLIKTRGQQVTLSCSPISGHRSVSWYQQTPGQGLQFLFEYFSETQRNKGNFPGRFSGRQFSNSRSEMNVSTLELGDSALYLCASSPGVQSSYEQYFGPGTRLTVT.